This TCR beta chain is drawn from a study of cytomegalovirus exposure and HLA in healthy donors (dated by TCRdb to 2015 to 2018). With regard to the full study: According to an earlier analysis of 550 to 700 of the donors, roughly 180 million T cells yielded 117 million unique TCR beta sequences and about 300 Gb of sequence data. Every repertoire in the discovery cohort had been generated on one and the same sequencing platform. HLA typing included class I and class II loci at four-digit resolution. Donor age, sex, ethnicity and CMV serostatus were compiled alongside the repertoire data. To decide whether each TCR beta V gene segment behaved as functional or pseudogenic, an earlier analysis of nearly 600 of the donors relied on high-throughput TCR beta sequencing. The later analysis used no new phenotypic data to find candidate immune exposures, relying instead on TCR beta sequences and their occurrence across donors. The genetic ancestry cluster associated with self-reported Caucasian donors included about four fifths of the approximately 410 genotyped donors. A separate validation cohort of over a hundred different subjects was used in addition to the roughly 620-subject first cohort. Five DR-DQ haplotypes were handled as single units for association and clustering because linkage in the cohort was strong. The aim of the study was to test whether cataloging public T cell receptors could identify signatures of past pathogen exposure. The number of donors typed differed by locus, with about 620-630 for A, B, C, DRB1 and DQB1, around 500 for DQA1, 606 for DPA1, and 400 to 490 for DPB1. To study patterns of TCR occurrence, a later analysis re-analyzed previously published TCR beta repertoires from around 670 donors and added high-resolution HLA genotyping. A later genetic analysis took genome-wide SNP genotypes for about 65% of the 666 donors and used that subset as a discovery cohort. The study profiled the T cell repertoires of 500 to 800 subjects by immunosequencing and related them to cytomegalovirus serostatus. About 300 gigabases of sequencing data and tens of millions of unique TCR sequences were included in an early release covering roughly 700 HLA-typed donors. Among 398 genotyped donors of the cohort, an average of around 240,000 unique TCR beta nucleotide sequences were sequenced per donor, approximately 20% of them non-productive. High-throughput TCR immunosequencing, statistical association of individual TCRs with disease status, and machine learning were combined to predict cytomegalovirus infection status. Summary of the overall study and its limitations: A later analysis reported that several top co-occurrence clusters appeared linked to parvovirus B19, influenza, CMV and Epstein-Barr virus. Broadly in line with IMGT annotations, most TCR beta V segments showed up in productive rearrangements about 87% or about 30% of the time in an earlier analysis of a few hundred of the donors. Some IMGT-functional V segments, including TRBV6-2 and TRBV6-3, could not be distinguished by the 87-base-pair reads and were therefore excluded. Because counts were too low, seventeen rarely observed V segments, including chromosome 9 orphons, were excluded from the earlier analysis of under 650 of the donors. It was suggested by the authors that the approach could potentially be generalized to other disease states and immunological phenotypes. When HLA alleles, especially DR and DQ, strongly co-occurred, TCR associations were difficult to assign to individual alleles. A later genetic analysis associated a missense DCLRE1C variant with V-gene and J-gene trimming of TCR beta chains, and an independent cohort replicated the association. HLA typing was unavailable for some donors at each locus, so association tests used only the typed subset. The sequencing pipeline was judged likely to have produced a cluster of highly shared sequence variants as a technical artifact. Presence/absence analyses assumed roughly uniform sequencing depth across donors, an assumption that may not hold. In a later analysis, some 18,000 TCR beta sequences were associated with specific HLA alleles at a false discovery rate of 0.05. A few of the identified cytomegalovirus-associated TCR beta chains were confirmed in vitro to be specific for cytomegalovirus antigens. Across donors, most TCR sequences were observed very rarely, whereas some public TCRs were present in many individuals. In a later genetic analysis, fewer N-insertions in productive TCRs were reported among donors in an Asian-associated ancestry cluster than the approximately 670-donor mean. Linkage disequilibrium might explain the correlated functional status among segregating V segments, but an unknown experimental factor could not be ruled out. The cohort was sequenced for TCR beta chains only, and without alpha or paired-chain data the features that could be detected were limited. A further reported finding was that TCR beta sequences accurately predicted the HLA-A and HLA-B alleles for most subjects in the first cohort. The study gave a list of some 150 TCR beta chains associated with cytomegalovirus. The only immune exposure information available for the cohort was CMV serostatus. The classifier was reported to diagnose cytomegalovirus status with high specificity and sensitivity in both the original cohort and the validation cohort. According to a later analysis, most CMV-associated TCR beta chains appeared to be HLA-restricted, and the HLA associations seemed to be driven largely by CMV exposure. According to a later analysis, TCR association rates differed among HLA loci, with DRB1 alleles showing the most associated TCRs and HLA-C alleles showing the fewest. A later analysis found that HLA-associated TCR beta chains were more clonally expanded and had lower generation probabilities than equally common non-associated chains.

V ends up 5 bases short and J 3 bases short, with an unmatched junction base count of 10. Based on the germline V gene, the CDR1 and CDR2 sequences are MDHEN and SYDVKM. From the cysteine through the phenylalanine, the CDR3 covers 15 amino acids. The kept DNA is CDR3 alone, 45 bases in frame from the first base. Notes on this clone: It lacks a known antigen. Nothing much larger sits one base from this clone, and base qualities are not available.

The cohort comprised fewer than 750 healthy bone marrow donors. At the time of sampling, every cohort member was nominally healthy, though immune exposures that went unrecorded were likely present. The donor tested CMV seropositive and was one of the 289 seropositive cohort members. Every donor gave a peripheral blood sample, and the peripheral blood mononuclear cells from that sample were used for TCR beta sequencing. Genomic DNA extraction from the blood cell samples was performed with the Qiagen DNeasy Blood Extraction Kit. Preparation of the library involved the immunoSEQ multiplex PCR assay. For the multiplex PCR, a mixture combining 60 forward primers for TCR Vbeta segments and 13 reverse primers for TCR Jbeta segments was used. Amplification of the CDR3 region of rearranged TCR beta genes was performed with a multiplex PCR assay on genomic DNA. On the Illumina HiSeq System, the amplified TCR beta libraries were sequenced as 87-base-pair reads. In the original analysis: Across the 666 repertoires, a later analysis counted 80 million or so unique TCR beta chains, about 10 million of which were shared by at least two donors. A nearest-neighbor algorithm error-corrected the raw reads and collapsed the reads into unique sequences, merging closely related sequences to remove PCR and sequencing errors. Alignment of CDR3 sequences to IMGT reference sequences was used to assign V, D and J gene segments. For a sequence to be retained, at least a six-nucleotide match to both a V gene segment and a J gene segment was required. A rearrangement was called productive if the CDR3 had no stop codons and remained in frame with V and J, and every other rearrangement was called non-productive. Following IMGT convention, CDR3 was defined as the stretch from the second conserved V-encoded cysteine up to the conserved J-encoded phenylalanine. The earlier analysis of about 530 of the donors excluded any sequence lacking an unambiguous match to a single V gene segment. In an earlier analysis of almost 600 of the donors, a V segment was called functional when productive rearrangements were above 56.7%, and segregating when the standard deviation between donors exceeded 5%. To diagnose cytomegalovirus status from the catalog of TCR beta chain sequences, a statistical classification framework was built. In a later analysis, TCR nucleotide sequences were compared against IMGT/GENE-DB human TR gene sequences so that V and J genes could be assigned. In a later analysis, CDR3 sequences and most-parsimonious VDJ recombination scenarios were assigned using the TCRdist pipeline. In a later analysis, each TCR beta chain was defined by its CDR3 amino acid sequence together with its V-gene family, and reads without a unique V-gene family were excluded. As a way to deal with suspected cross-contamination and a sequencing artifact, a later analysis dropped 640 or so nucleotide sequences that were highly shared and had low generation probability. In a later analysis, a clonal expansion index for each public chain was calculated from normalized within-repertoire ranks of inferred template counts. A later analysis computed generation probabilities with a VDJ recombination model fitted to out-of-frame rearrangements, and checked the results against IGoR. In a later analysis, hypergeometric tests were used to score TCR-TCR, TCR-HLA and TCR-CMV co-occurrence, with a repertoire-size bias correction applied to TCR pairs. To estimate false discovery rates, a later analysis permuted the HLA or CMV assignments 20 times. A later analysis grouped co-occurring TCRs with DBSCAN, adding TCRdist sequence similarity when clustering within HLA-allele-positive subsets. For co-occurrence clustering, repertoires with fewer than 30,000 or more than 120,000 public chains were excluded, along with roughly 5 repertoires with anomalous nucleotide sharing. This is the immuneACCESS table as TCRdb keeps it, with only in-frame sequences that have V and J called. A part of the clones is gone; compared with another copy, unresolved V genes explain less than half, and the rest is unexplained. V, J and clone size are taken as reported in that table, and D and trimming were inferred from the DNA itself. In this sample the table shows 100,000 or so clones, over 75% of which occur a single time. The leading ten clones occupy 5% to 5.5% of the sample.

The V gene is TRBV28 and the J gene is TRBJ2-7; 7 junctional bases match TRBD1. What was sequenced was PBMCs. The clonotype originates from a man aged 30 to 39 in good health and CMV-seropositive. The CDR3 in this case is CASSVEQGTHYEQYF. The DNA sequence is given as TGTGCCAGCAGTGTGGAACAGGGGACCCACTACGAGCAGTACTTC.